The 12 T cell receptor beta chains below come from one sample, sequenced in a study of cytomegalovirus exposure and HLA in healthy donors. The PCR contained 60 Vbeta and 13 Jbeta primers. Assay: immunoSEQ multiplex PCR; the TCRdb copy retains only in-frame clones and omits some. The sample features about 210,000 clones, with more than 0.75% in its top ten. What was sequenced was PBMCs. These receptors were collected from a woman aged 25 to 39 in good health and CMV-seropositive.

This sequence joins TRBV27 and TRBJ2-3; D may be TRBD1 (5 bases). CDR1 is MNHEY and CDR2 is SMNVEV in the germline V gene (reference sequence). The CDR3 runs 15 residues. The V and J ends lost 4 bases and 5 bases respectively, with 16 bases between them. The CDR3 protein is CASSSLGAQGDTQYF. The CDR3, as DNA: TGTGCCAGCAGTTCACTTGGGGCCCAGGGAGATACGCAGTATTTT.

Turning to this clone: Other DNA sequences in the sample encode the same CDR3. The chain combines TRBV14 with TRBJ2-2; 7 bases are a match to TRBD1. Looked up from germline, CDR1 is SGHDN and CDR2 is FVKESK. After removal of 2 bases from V and 11 bases from J, the junction contained 8 bases not matched to a gene. The CDR3 sequence is 14 residues long. In nucleotides, the CDR3 is TGTGCCAGCAGCCAATTTCGACAGGGCCGAGAGCTGTTTTTT. Translating gives CASSQFRQGRELFF.

V is TRBV5-1 and J is TRBJ2-1, with 9 bases matching TRBD2. Unmatched junction bases numbered 10, after V lost 5 bases and J lost 7 bases. This CDR3 region has 15 residues. Germline V lookup: CDR1 SGHRS, CDR2 YFSETQ. The CDR3: CASSSASGEQNEQFF. CDR3 coding DNA: TGCGCCAGCAGTTCGGCTAGCGGGGAACAAAATGAGCAGTTCTTC.

The rearrangement uses TRBV6-5 and TRBJ1-1; the D is unclear. The ends were cut back, 7 bases at V and 5 bases at J, with 14 bases in the middle. The germline V gene encodes CDR1 MNHEY and CDR2 SVGAGI. The CDR3 loop spans 13 amino acids. The CDR3: CASILPGETEAFF. The CDR3 coding sequence is TGTGCCAGCATTTTACCCGGGGAAACTGAAGCTTTCTTT.

As for this clone: At one end, the junction sequence differs from germline, possibly due to a read error. The V gene is TRBV6-5, the J gene TRBJ1-1; possible D gene TRBD1, 5 bases. This CDR3 is 14 amino acids long. Germline lookup yields CDR1 MNHEY and CDR2 SVGAGI. The CDR3 sequence is CASTDGGRMTGAFF. For the CDR3, the DNA is TGTGCCAGCACCGACGGGGGTCGCATGACTGGAGCTTTCTTT.

The CDR3 coding sequence is TGTGCCAGCAGCTTAGCTGCGGGGGTAGGCACTGAAGCTTTCTTT. As protein: CASSLAAGVGTEAFF. The V call is TRBV11-2, the J call TRBJ1-1; a weak D match, TRBD1 (5 bases). CDR3 size: 15 residues. Germline-derived CDR1 and CDR2 are SGHAT and FQNNGV. The V and J ends lost 1 base and 4 bases respectively, with 13 bases between them.

This chain connects TRBV28 to TRBJ2-3, with TRBD2 as a possible D gene (6 bases). This CDR3 is built from 14 residues. Deletions cut 4 bases from V and 2 bases from J, with 10 bases between. Germline V gene lookup returns CDR1 MDHEN and CDR2 SYDVKM. This CDR3 is CASSSRDFTDTQYF. CDR3 bases: TGTGCCAGCAGTTCACGGGACTTCACAGATACGCAGTATTTT.

The chain couples TRBV6-6 to TRBJ2-5; D is perhaps TRBD1 (5 bases). The end of the DNA aligns better with TRBJ2-7, so the J call may be wrong. The CDR3 covers 15 residues. The germline V gene encodes CDR1 MNHNY and CDR2 SVGAGI (reference sequence). The CDR3 region has the DNA TGTGCCAGCAGCTGGCCGGCAGGGATAGCCTACGAGCAGTACTTC. This encodes CASSWPAGIAYEQYF.

The rearrangement joins TRBV13 to TRBJ2-5, with no clear D. This CDR3 is built from 14 residues. Germline V gene sequence: CDR1 PRHDT, CDR2 FYEKMQ (reference sequence). V dropped 4 bases and J dropped 7 bases, with 16 bases sitting between them. CDR3 region: CASSSSNLVGTQYF. As DNA, the CDR3 is TGTGCCAGCAGCTCATCGAACCTAGTTGGGACCCAGTACTTC.

The gene calls are TRBV7-2 and TRBJ1-1; TRBD1 matches 10 bases. The germline V gene has CDR1 SGHTA and CDR2 FQGNSA. This CDR3 region has 14 residues. The ends lost 3 bases at V and 6 bases at J; junction bases unmatched: 4. The CDR3 region has the DNA TGTGCCAGCAGCTTGATTGGACAGGGGGCTGAAGCTTTCTTT. Protein: CASSLIGQGAEAFF.

CDR3 loop: CASSFEHRADTEAFF. Here the CDR3 DNA reads TGTGCCAGCAGCTTCGAACACAGGGCGGACACTGAAGCTTTCTTT. The chain recombines TRBV5-4 with TRBJ1-1, with D maybe TRBD1 (6 bases). Per germline, CDR1 SGHNT and CDR2 YYREEE (reference sequence). Trimming left V 2 bases short and J 3 bases short, with 14 bases between. This CDR3 has 15 amino acids.

The gene calls are TRBV19 and TRBJ2-3; the match to TRBD1 covers 7 bases. Germline V gene sequence: CDR1 LNHDA, CDR2 SQIVND (reference sequence). V shed 5 bases, J shed 5 bases, and the junction held 10 bases outside the gene matches. This CDR3 has 15 amino acids. CDR3 sequence (DNA): TGTGCCAGTAGTCTCCAGCTTACAGGGGAAGATACGCAGTATTTT. Its protein product is CASSLQLTGEDTQYF.